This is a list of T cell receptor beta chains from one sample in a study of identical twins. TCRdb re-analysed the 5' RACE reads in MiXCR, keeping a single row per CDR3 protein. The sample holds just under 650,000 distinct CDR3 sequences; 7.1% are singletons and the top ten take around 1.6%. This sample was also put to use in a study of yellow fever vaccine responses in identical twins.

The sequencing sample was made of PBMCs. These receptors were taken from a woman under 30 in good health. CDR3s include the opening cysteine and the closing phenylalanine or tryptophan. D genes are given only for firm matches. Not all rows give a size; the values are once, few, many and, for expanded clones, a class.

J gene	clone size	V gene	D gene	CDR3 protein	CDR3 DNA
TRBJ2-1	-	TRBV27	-	CASTPQWGGVPDEQFF	TGTGCCAGCACTCCCCAGTGGGGGGGCGTCCCTGATGAGCAGTTCTTC
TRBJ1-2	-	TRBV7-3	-	CASSFTQGREGYTF	TGTGCCAGCAGCTTTACTCAGGGTCGGGAAGGCTACACCTTC
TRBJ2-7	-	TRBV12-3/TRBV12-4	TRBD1	CASSWWTGGNPEQYF	TGTGCCAGCAGTTGGTGGACAGGGGGAAACCCGGAGCAGTACTTC
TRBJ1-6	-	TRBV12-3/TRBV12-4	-	CASSDTLINSPLHF	TGTGCCAGCAGTGACACACTGATAAATTCACCCCTCCACTTT
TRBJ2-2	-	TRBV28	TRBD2	CASSFLPGLHTGELFF	TGTGCCAGCAGTTTCCTACCGGGACTACACACCGGGGAGCTGTTTTTT
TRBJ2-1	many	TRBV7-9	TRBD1	CASSPGTGFNEQFF	TGTGCCAGCAGCCCCGGGACAGGGTTCAATGAGCAGTTCTTC
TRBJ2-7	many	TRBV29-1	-	CSAIRQDSYEQYF	TGCAGCGCCATCAGACAGGACTCCTACGAGCAGTACTTC
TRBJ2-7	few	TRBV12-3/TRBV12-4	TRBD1	CASSFGTDFRTYEQYF	TGTGCCAGCAGTTTTGGGACAGACTTCCGCACCTACGAGCAGTACTTC
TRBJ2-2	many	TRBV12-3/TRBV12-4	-	CASTAGDVANTGELFF	TGTGCCAGCACCGCTGGGGACGTTGCGAACACCGGGGAGCTGTTTTTT
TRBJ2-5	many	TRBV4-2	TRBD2	CASSQDGAGVTETQYF	TGTGCCAGCAGCCAAGATGGAGCGGGAGTAACAGAGACCCAGTACTTC
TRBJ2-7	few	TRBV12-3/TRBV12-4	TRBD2	CATGTSGSYEQYF	TGTGCCACAGGGACTAGCGGGAGTTACGAGCAGTACTTC
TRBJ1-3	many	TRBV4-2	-	CASRQNSGNTIYF	TGTGCCAGCAGGCAGAACTCTGGAAACACCATATATTTT
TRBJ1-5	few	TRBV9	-	CASSHGQGVIQPQHF	TGTGCCAGCAGCCATGGTCAGGGTGTAATTCAGCCCCAGCATTTT
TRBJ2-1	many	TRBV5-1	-	CASSRTGTNEQFF	TGCGCCAGCAGCCGAACAGGGACAAATGAGCAGTTCTTC
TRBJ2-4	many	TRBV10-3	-	CAISELGQGPVPAKNIQYF	TGTGCCATCAGTGAGTTGGGACAAGGCCCCGTCCCAGCCAAAAACATTCAGTACTTC
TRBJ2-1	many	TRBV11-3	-	CASSSNRDKRHEQFF	TGTGCCAGCAGCTCTAACCGGGACAAGCGGCATGAGCAGTTCTTC
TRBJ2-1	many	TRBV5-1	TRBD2	CASSRLTSGGYNEQFF	TGCGCCAGCAGCCGCCTGACTAGCGGGGGGTACAATGAGCAGTTCTTC
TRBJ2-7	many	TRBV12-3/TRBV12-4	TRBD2	CASSFLAGGPGEQYF	TGTGCCAGCAGTTTCCTAGCGGGAGGCCCCGGCGAGCAGTACTTC
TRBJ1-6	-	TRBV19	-	CASSRGALTNSPLHF	TGTGCCAGTAGTAGGGGGGCCTTGACGAATTCACCCCTCCACTTT
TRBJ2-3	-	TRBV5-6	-	CASSQTQGWTDTQYF	TGTGCCAGCAGCCAGACTCAGGGTTGGACAGATACGCAGTATTTT
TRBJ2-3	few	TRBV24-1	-	CATSDGGAVDTQYF	TGTGCCACCAGTGATGGGGGGGCGGTCGATACGCAGTATTTT
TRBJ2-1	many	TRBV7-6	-	CASSPRESTYNEQFF	TGTGCCAGCAGCCCCCGGGAATCAACTTACAATGAGCAGTTCTTC
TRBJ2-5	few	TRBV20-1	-	CSARGGSKETQYF	TGCAGTGCTAGAGGGGGCAGCAAAGAGACCCAGTACTTC
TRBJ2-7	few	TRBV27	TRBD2	CASSTTSGSPYEQYF	TGTGCCAGCAGTACAACTAGCGGGAGTCCCTACGAGCAGTACTTC
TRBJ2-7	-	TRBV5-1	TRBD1	CASSSGTGTCEQYF	TGCGCCAGCAGCTCGGGGACAGGGACCTGCGAGCAGTACTTC
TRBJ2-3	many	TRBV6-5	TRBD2	CASSLAGASTDTQYF	TGTGCCAGCAGTTTAGCGGGGGCCAGCACAGATACGCAGTATTTT
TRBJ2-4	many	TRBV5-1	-	CASTQGAKNIQYF	TGCGCCAGTACACAGGGTGCCAAAAACATTCAGTACTTC
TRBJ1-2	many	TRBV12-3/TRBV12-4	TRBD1	CASSWDRLSYGYTF	TGTGCCAGCAGTTGGGACAGACTAAGCTATGGCTACACCTTC
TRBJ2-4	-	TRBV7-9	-	CASSLDLDIQYF	TGTGCCAGCAGTCTAGACTTGGACATTCAGTACTTC
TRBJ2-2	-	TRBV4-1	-	CASSQRGGELSTGELFF	TGCGCCAGCAGCCAGAGGGGGGGGGAGTTGAGCACCGGGGAGCTGTTTTTT
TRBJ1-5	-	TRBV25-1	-	CASSEGASGGPQHF	TGTGCCAGCAGTGAAGGTGCCTCTGGTGGGCCCCAGCATTTT
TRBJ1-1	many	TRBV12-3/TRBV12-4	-	CASSFGATLRKNTEAFF	TGTGCCAGCAGCTTCGGGGCCACGTTACGGAAGAACACTGAAGCTTTCTTT
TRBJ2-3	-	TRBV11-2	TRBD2	CASSLVFGEGTYTQYF	TGTGCCAGCAGCTTAGTTTTCGGGGAGGGCACATATACGCAGTATTTT
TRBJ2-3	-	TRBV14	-	CASSQRWRGLDTQYF	TGTGCCAGCAGCCAAAGGTGGAGGGGGCTCGATACGCAGTATTTT
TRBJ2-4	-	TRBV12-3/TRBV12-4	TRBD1	CASSLGTGVNIQYF	TGTGCCAGCAGTTTGGGGACAGGGGTGAACATTCAGTACTTC
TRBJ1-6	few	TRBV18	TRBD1	CASLGQGESPLHF	TGTGCCAGCCTGGGACAGGGGGAATCACCCCTCCACTTT
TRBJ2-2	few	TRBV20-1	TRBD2	CSARLAGGITGELFF	TGCAGTGCTAGACTAGCGGGAGGGATAACCGGGGAGCTGTTTTTT